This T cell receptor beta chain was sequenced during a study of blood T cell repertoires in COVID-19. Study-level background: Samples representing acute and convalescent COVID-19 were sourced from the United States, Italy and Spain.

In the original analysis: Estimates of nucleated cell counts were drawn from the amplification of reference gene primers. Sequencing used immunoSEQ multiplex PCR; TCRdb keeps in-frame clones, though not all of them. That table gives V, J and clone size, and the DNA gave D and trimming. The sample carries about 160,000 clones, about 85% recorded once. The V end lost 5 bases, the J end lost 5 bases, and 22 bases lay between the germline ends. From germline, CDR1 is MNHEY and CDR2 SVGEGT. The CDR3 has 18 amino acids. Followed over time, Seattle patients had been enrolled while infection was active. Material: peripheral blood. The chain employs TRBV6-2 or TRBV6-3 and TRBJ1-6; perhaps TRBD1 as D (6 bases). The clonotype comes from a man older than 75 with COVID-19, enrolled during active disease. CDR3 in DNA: TGTGCCAGCAGTGACCCCGGACAGCTTTATTATCATAATTCACCCCTCCACTTT. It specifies CASSDPGQLYYHNSPLHF.